This T cell receptor (beta chain) stems from a study of blood T cell repertoires in COVID-19. Study summary: Acute and convalescent COVID-19 specimens originated in the United States, Italy and Spain. PBMCs, B-cell-depleted T cells, or T cells provided the cDNA or gDNA that made up the material.

Germline lookup yields CDR1 MNHEY and CDR2 SMNVEV (reference sequence). Trimming stripped 3 bases from V and 3 bases from J, with 17 bases between. The CDR3 runs 16 residues. Method: immunoSEQ multiplex PCR; TCRdb's copy keeps in-frame clones and lacks some. The sample has 140,000 to 150,000 clones, 70% to 90% seen once. The sample holds one count of this clone. This rearrangement joins TRBV27 to TRBJ2-5, with unresolved D. This sequence was found in a woman aged 55 to 70 with COVID-19, enrolled during active disease. Sequenced: peripheral blood. The CDR3 is CASSFDKGQHKETQYF. Written as DNA, the CDR3 is TGTGCCAGCAGTTTCGACAAAGGCCAGCATAAAGAGACCCAGTACTTC.